Below are 16 T cell receptor beta chains sequenced from a single sample in a study of CD8 T cells in Susac syndrome. Reverse transcription of roughly 0.5 to 1 ug RNA was carried out with random hexamers. A single record per CDR3 protein comes from TCRdb applying MiXCR to the immunoSEQ multiplex PCR reads. The sample lists about 240,000 distinct CDR3 sequences, 90% to 96% occurring once. The sequencing input was CD4+ T cells from PBMCs. The receptors derive from a human donor with Susac syndrome.

The rearrangement joins TRBV3-1 to TRBJ2-7; D unclear. V lost 0 bases and J 4 bases, leaving 19 bases between the germline ends. CDR1 and CDR2 (germline): LGHDT, YNNKEL (reference sequence). This CDR3 has 17 amino acids. Written as DNA, the CDR3 is TGTGCCAGCAGCCAAGATTACATGGGTGCCCTGCTTTACGAGCAGTACTTC. As protein: CASSQDYMGALLYEQYF.

The DNA of the CDR3 is TGCGCCAGCAGCCAAGGGAGGGCGAGATCGAACACTGAAGCTTTCTTT. Its protein is CASSQGRARSNTEAFF. The rearrangement uses TRBV4-1 and TRBJ1-1; D not resolved. Germline V CDR1 and CDR2: MGHRA, YSYEKL. This CDR3 contains 16 residues. V was cut by 1 base and J by 1 base, with 13 bases left in between.

The rearrangement joins TRBV29-1 to TRBJ2-3, with D perhaps assigned TRBD1 or TRBD2 (6 bases each). Germline loops: CDR1 SQVTM, CDR2 ANQGSEA. The ends were cut back, 3 bases at V and 4 bases at J, with 8 bases in the middle. The CDR3 runs 12 residues. In DNA, the CDR3 is TGCAGCGTTGAGGGGGGCGCAGATACGCAGTATTTT. It codes for CSVEGGADTQYF.

The chain employs TRBV20-1 and TRBJ2-3; TRBD2 aligns across 10 bases. The CDR3 is 15 residues long. Germline V gives CDR1 DFQATT, CDR2 SNEGSKA (reference sequence). The V gene end was trimmed by 6 bases and the J gene end by 0 bases; junction bases not matched to a gene: 6. The CDR3 bases are TGCAGTGCCCCACTAGCGGGGACTAGCACAGATACGCAGTATTTT. Translated: CSAPLAGTSTDTQYF.

The rearrangement uses TRBV9 and TRBJ2-1; 8 bases match TRBD2. The length of the CDR3 is 16 residues. V lost 0 bases, J lost 4 bases, and 6 bases stayed unmatched. Germline V lookup: CDR1 SGDLS, CDR2 YYNGEE. DNA of the CDR3: TGTGCCAGCAGCGTAGCTGTAGCGGGATCATACAATGAGCAGTTCTTC. Translated: CASSVAVAGSYNEQFF.

The chain carries TRBV20-1 and TRBJ2-4; 13 bases are a match to TRBD2. The trim removed 6 bases at V and 12 bases at J, leaving 2 bases unmatched. This CDR3 spans 11 amino acids. Per germline, CDR1 DFQATT and CDR2 SNEGSKA (reference sequence). CDR3 nucleotides: TGCAGTGCCGGGACTAGCGGGAATCAGTACTTC. Translation gives CSAGTSGNQYF.

The CDR3 protein is CASSEIVTGANVLTF. As DNA, the CDR3 is TGTGCCAGCAGTGAAATAGTCACTGGGGCCAACGTCCTGACTTTC. V gene TRBV25-1 combines with J gene TRBJ2-6; D is ambiguous. Germline CDR1 MGHDK, CDR2 SYGVNS. Deletions cut 2 bases from V and 2 bases from J, with 7 bases between. The CDR3 loop spans 15 amino acids.

The chain carries TRBV20-1 and TRBJ2-4; 8 bases agree with TRBD2. Germline V gene data show CDR1 as DFQATT and CDR2 as SNEGSKA (reference sequence). Germline trimming cut 5 bases from V and 8 bases from J; bases unmatched to any gene: 8. The CDR3 sequence is 13 residues long. Here the CDR3 DNA reads TGCAGTGCTTTTTGGACTAGCAGGGACATTCAGTACTTC. Its translation: CSAFWTSRDIQYF.

This rearrangement joins TRBV29-1 to TRBJ2-1; D unclear. V gave up 0 bases and J gave up 0 bases, with 9 bases separating them. This CDR3 region has 15 residues. Germline V gene data show CDR1 as SQVTM and CDR2 as ANQGSEA. The CDR3 coding sequence is TGCAGCGTTGAAGATCACACCCGCTCCTACAATGAGCAGTTCTTC. This encodes CSVEDHTRSYNEQFF.

V gene TRBV15 combines with J gene TRBJ1-5, with D unresolved. The CDR3 has 13 residues. In germline, CDR1 is LNHNV, CDR2 YYDKDF (reference sequence). V dropped 8 bases and J dropped 5 bases, with 13 bases sitting between them. The CDR3 region has the DNA TGTGCCACCGCGGCGCGGAGGGATCAGCCCCAGCATTTT. This translates into CATAARRDQPQHF.

This chain connects TRBV4-1 to TRBJ2-7, with D unclear. Trimming left V 1 base short and J 4 bases short, with 8 bases between. The CDR3 is 13 residues long. The germline V gene encodes CDR1 MGHRA and CDR2 YSYEKL. The CDR3 loop is CASSQVERYEQYF. CDR3 DNA sequence: TGCGCCAGCAGCCAAGTTGAGAGGTACGAGCAGTACTTC.

This rearrangement joins TRBV30 to TRBJ1-1; unclear D gene. Trimming cost V 0 bases and J 5 bases, with 7 bases left between them. Germline CDR1 reads GTSNPN; CDR2 reads SVGIG (reference sequence). The CDR3 totals 12 residues. The CDR3 DNA is TGTGCCTGGAGTGTAATGGGGACTGAAGCTTTCTTT. Translated: CAWSVMGTEAFF.

This rearrangement joins TRBV4-2 to TRBJ2-7, with TRBD1 matching 7 bases. Per the germline V gene, CDR1 is LGHNA and CDR2 is YNFKEQ. V lost 1 base to trimming and J lost 5 bases; unmatched junction nucleotides: 5. This CDR3 comprises 14 residues. The CDR3 DNA follows: TGTGCCAGCAGCCAAGGGACAGGATTCCACGAGCAGTACTTC. Protein sequence: CASSQGTGFHEQYF.

The rearrangement joins TRBV6-1 to TRBJ1-2; 7 bases are shared with TRBD1. The CDR3 runs to 16 residues. V trimming: 6 bases; J trimming: 2 bases; junction bases outside the gene matches: 12. Per germline, CDR1 MNHNS and CDR2 SASEGT. The CDR3 is CASSPRTGDGNYGYTF. The CDR3 nucleotides are TGTGCCAGCAGCCCACGCACAGGGGACGGAAACTATGGCTACACCTTC.

The chain links TRBV20-1 to TRBJ1-5; 8 bases fit TRBD1. The germline V gene has CDR1 DFQATT and CDR2 SNEGSKA (reference sequence). This CDR3 is 13 amino acids long. The V segment lost 3 bases and the J segment 7 bases; nucleotides outside the gene matches: 5. CDR3 DNA: TGCAGTGCTAGGCAGGGGGCAAGACAGCCCCAGCATTTT. Residues: CSARQGARQPQHF.

In this sample, this clonotype turned up once. The CDR3 region is CASSAWYEQYF. CDR3 bases: TGTGCCAGCAGTGCTTGGTACGAGCAGTACTTC. The rearrangement uses TRBV2 and TRBJ2-7; D call uncertain. This CDR3 has 11 residues. Germline CDR1 is SNHLY and CDR2 is FYNNEI. V lost 4 bases, J lost 4 bases, and 5 bases lay in between.